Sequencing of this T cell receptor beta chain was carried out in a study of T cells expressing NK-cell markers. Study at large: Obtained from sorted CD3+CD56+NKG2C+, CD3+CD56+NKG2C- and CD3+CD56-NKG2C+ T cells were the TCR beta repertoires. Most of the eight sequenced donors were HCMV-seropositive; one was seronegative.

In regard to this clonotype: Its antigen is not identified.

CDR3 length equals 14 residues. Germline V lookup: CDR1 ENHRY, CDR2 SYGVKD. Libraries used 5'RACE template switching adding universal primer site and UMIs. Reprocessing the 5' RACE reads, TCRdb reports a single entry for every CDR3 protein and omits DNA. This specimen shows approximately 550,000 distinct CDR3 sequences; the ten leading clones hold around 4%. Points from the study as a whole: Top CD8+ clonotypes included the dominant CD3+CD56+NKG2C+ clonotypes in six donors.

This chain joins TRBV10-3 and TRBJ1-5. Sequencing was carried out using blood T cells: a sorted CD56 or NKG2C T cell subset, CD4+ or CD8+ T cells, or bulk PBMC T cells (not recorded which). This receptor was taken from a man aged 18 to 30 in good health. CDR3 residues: CAISDTTANQPQHF.